What follows describes a single T cell receptor beta chain. Its antigen is unidentified. After extraction with the RNeasy kit, roughly 0.45 to 1 ug of the RNA was reverse transcribed using random hexamers. Multiplex PCR with immunoSEQ amplified the TCR beta CDR3 across 54 Vbeta and 13 Jbeta. TCRdb reanalysed the immunoSEQ multiplex PCR reads using MiXCR and keeps one entry per CDR3 protein. The table lists 70,000 or so distinct CDR3 sequences, roughly 94% of them singletons. This sample is drawn from a study of CD8 T cells in Susac syndrome. Study results and caveats: The study acknowledged a relatively small number of individuals in its TCR sequencing and HLA analysis.

The multiple sclerosis control group comprised treatment-naive patients with stable or active relapsing-remitting disease. This CDR3 spans 15 amino acids. Deletions cut 6 bases from V and 7 bases from J, with 21 bases between. Germline assignment: CDR1 MNHNY and CDR2 SVGAGI (reference sequence). J is TRBJ1-2 and V is TRBV6-6, with D hard to call. The sequenced sample was CD8+ T cells from PBMCs. The origin of this receptor is a human donor with multiple sclerosis. The DNA for the CDR3 is TGTGCCAGCAGGTCCCTGACGGAGCTCCTCGGTGGCTACACCTTC. Residues: CASRSLTELLGGYTF.